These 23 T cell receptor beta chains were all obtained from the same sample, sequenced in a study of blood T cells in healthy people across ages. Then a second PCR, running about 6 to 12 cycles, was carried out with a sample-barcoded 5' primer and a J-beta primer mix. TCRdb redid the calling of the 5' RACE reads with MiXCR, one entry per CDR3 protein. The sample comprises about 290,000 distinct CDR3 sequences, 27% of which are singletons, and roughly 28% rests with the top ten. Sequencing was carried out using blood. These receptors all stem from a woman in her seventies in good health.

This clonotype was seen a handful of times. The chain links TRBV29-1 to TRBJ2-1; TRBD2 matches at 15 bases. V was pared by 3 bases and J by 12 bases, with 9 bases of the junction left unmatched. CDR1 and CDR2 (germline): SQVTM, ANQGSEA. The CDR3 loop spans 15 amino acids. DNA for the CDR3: TGCAGCGTTGATCCTCCGGGACTAGCGGGAGGAGGGCAGTTCTTC. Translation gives CSVDPPGLAGGGQFF.

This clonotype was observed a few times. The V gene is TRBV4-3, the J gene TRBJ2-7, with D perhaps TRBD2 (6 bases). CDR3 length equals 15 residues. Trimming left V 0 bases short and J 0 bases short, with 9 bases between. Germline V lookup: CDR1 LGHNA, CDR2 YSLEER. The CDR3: CASSQDFGGSYEQYF. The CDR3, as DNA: TGCGCCAGCAGCCAAGATTTCGGGGGCTCCTACGAGCAGTACTTC.

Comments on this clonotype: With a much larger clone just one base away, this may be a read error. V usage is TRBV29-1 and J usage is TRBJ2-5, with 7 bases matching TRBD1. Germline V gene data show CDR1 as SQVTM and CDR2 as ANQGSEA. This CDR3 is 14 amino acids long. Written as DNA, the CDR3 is TGCAGCGTCATAAAAATGGGACAGAGGGCTGCGAAGTTCTTC. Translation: CSVIKMGQRAAKFF.

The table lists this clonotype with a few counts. The CDR3 sequence is CASSSPPGNTIYF. In DNA form, the CDR3 reads TGTGCCAGCAGTTCACCCCCTGGAAACACCATATATTTT. This sequence joins TRBV28 and TRBJ1-3; D is unclear. The CDR3 is 13 residues long. V was clipped by 4 bases and J by 2 bases, with 6 bases between them. Looked up from germline, CDR1 is MDHEN and CDR2 is SYDVKM. The variable domain in full, with the rest retrieved from reference TRBV28 and TRBJ1-3, is DVKVTQSSRYLVKRTGEKVFLECVQDMDHENMFWYRQDPGLGLRLIYFSYDVKMKEKGDIPEGYSVSREKKERFSLILESASTNQTSMYLCASSSPPGNTIYFGEGSWLTVV.

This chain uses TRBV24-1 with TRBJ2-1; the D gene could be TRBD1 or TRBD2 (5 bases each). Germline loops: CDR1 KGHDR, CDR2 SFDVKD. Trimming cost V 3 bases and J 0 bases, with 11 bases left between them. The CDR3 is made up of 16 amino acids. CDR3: CATSDRDGSSYNEQFF. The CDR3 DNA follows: TGTGCCACCAGTGATCGGGACGGAAGCTCCTACAATGAGCAGTTCTTC.

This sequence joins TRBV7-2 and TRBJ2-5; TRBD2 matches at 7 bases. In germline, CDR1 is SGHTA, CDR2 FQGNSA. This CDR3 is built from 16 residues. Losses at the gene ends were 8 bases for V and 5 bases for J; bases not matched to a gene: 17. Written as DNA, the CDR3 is TGTGCCAGCCGATGGGCTACGGCGGGAGATGGGGAGACCCAGTACTTC. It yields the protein CASRWATAGDGETQYF.

The CDR3 DNA reads TGTGCCAGCAGGGTCGACACAAATCAAGAGACCCAGTACTTC. Translation: CASRVDTNQETQYF. The J gene is TRBJ2-1, the V gene TRBV7-2, with D unclear. The last part of the DNA fits TRBJ2-5 better; the J call may be wrong. From germline, CDR1 is SGHTA and CDR2 FQGNSA. CDR3 length: 14 amino acids.

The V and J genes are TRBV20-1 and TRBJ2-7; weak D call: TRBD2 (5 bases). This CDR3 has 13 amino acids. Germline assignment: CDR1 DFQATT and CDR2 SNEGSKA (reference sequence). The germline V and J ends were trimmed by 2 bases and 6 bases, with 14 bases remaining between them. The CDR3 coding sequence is TGCAGTGCTAGATTCCGGTCAGAGGGCGAGCAGTACTTC. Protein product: CSARFRSEGEQYF.

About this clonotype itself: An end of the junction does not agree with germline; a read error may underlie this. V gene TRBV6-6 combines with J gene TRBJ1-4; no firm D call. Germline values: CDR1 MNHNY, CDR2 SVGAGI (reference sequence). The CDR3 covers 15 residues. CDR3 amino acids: CASSYEGIDNEKLFF. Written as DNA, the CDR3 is TGCGCCAGCAGTTATGAGGGCATCGATAATGAAAAACTGTTTTTT.

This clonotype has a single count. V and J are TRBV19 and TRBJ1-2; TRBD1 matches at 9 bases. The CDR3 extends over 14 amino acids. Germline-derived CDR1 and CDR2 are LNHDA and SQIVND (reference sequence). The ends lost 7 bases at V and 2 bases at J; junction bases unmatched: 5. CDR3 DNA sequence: TGTGCCAGTATGGGGACAGGGAAGAACTATGGCTACACCTTC. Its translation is CASMGTGKNYGYTF.

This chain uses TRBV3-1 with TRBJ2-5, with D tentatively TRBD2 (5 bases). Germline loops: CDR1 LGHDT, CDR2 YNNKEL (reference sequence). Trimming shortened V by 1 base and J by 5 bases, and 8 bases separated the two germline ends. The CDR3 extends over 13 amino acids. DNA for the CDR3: TGTGCCAGCAGCCAAGCGAGGGTTGAGACCCAGTACTTC. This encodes CASSQARVETQYF.

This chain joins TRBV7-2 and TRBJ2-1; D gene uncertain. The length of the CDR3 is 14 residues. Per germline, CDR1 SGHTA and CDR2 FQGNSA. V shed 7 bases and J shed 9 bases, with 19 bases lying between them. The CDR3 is CASTPNGLVGEQFF. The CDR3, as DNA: TGTGCCAGCACCCCTAATGGCCTAGTTGGTGAGCAGTTCTTC.

The CDR3 loop is CASSLARGLAQETQYF. CDR3 DNA sequence: TGCGCCAGCAGCTTGGCACGAGGGCTAGCACAAGAGACCCAGTACTTC. This chain connects TRBV5-1 to TRBJ2-5; D may be TRBD2 (5 bases). V gave up 0 bases and J gave up 2 bases, with 14 bases separating them. The CDR3 extends over 16 amino acids. Germline values: CDR1 SGHRS, CDR2 YFSETQ.

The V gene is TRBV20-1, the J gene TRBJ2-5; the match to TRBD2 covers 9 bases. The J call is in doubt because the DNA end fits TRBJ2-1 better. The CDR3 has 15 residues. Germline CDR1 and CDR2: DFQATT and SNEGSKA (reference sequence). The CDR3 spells CSARTTSSGSSEQFF. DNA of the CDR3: TGCAGTGCTAGGACCACCAGTAGCGGGAGTAGTGAGCAGTTCTTC.

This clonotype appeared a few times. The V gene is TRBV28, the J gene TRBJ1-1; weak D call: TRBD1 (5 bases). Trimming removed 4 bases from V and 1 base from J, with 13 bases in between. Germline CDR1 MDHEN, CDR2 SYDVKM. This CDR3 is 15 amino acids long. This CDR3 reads CASSSPTAGNTEAFF. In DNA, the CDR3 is TGTGCCAGCAGTTCACCGACAGCGGGGAACACTGAAGCTTTCTTT.

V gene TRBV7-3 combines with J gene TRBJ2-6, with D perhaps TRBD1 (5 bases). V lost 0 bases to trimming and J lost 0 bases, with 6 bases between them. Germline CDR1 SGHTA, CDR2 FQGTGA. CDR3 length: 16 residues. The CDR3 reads CASSLTGASGANVLTF. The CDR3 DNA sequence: TGTGCCAGCAGCTTAACAGGGGCCTCTGGGGCCAACGTCCTGACTTTC.

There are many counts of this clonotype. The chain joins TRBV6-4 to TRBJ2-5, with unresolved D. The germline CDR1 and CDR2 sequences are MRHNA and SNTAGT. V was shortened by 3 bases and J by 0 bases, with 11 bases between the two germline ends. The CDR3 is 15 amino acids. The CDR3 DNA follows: TGTGCCAGCAGTGAAGGCTACCGGTACCAAGAGACCCAGTACTTC. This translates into CASSEGYRYQETQYF.

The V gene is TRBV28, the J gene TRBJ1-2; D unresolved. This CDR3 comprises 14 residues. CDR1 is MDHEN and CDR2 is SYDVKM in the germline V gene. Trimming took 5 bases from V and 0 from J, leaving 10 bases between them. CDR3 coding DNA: TGTGCCAGCAGTCCCCCCAATGCTAACTATGGCTACACCTTC. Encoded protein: CASSPPNANYGYTF.

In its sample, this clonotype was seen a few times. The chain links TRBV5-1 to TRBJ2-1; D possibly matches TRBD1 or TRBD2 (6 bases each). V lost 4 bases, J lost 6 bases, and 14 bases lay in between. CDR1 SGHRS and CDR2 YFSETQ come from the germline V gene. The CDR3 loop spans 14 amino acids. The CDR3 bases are TGCGCCAGCAGCCGCGGAGGAGGGGGCAATGAGCAGTTCTTC. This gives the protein CASSRGGGGNEQFF.

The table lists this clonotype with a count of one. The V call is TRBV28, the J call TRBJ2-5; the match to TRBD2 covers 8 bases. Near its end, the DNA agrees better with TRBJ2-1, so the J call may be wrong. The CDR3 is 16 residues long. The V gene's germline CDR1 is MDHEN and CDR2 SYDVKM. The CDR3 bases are TGTGCCAGCAGTTCTCCCAGCGGGACTAGTAAATATGAGCAGTTCTTC. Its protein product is CASSSPSGTSKYEQFF.

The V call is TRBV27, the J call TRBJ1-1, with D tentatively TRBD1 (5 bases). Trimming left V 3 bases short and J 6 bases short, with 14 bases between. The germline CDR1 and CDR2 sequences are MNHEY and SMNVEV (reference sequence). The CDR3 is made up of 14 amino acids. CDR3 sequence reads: CASSFQHRGAEAFF. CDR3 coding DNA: TGTGCCAGCAGTTTCCAGCACCGGGGCGCTGAAGCTTTCTTT.

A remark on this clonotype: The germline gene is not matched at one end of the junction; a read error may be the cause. The DNA of the CDR3 is TGTGCTAGTAACCACGGACAGGGCTATGGCTACACCTTC. Amino acids: CASNHGQGYGYTF. The rearrangement joins TRBV19 to TRBJ1-2; TRBD1 matches at 8 bases. There are 13 residues in the CDR3. Germline lookup yields CDR1 LNHDA and CDR2 SQIVND (reference sequence).

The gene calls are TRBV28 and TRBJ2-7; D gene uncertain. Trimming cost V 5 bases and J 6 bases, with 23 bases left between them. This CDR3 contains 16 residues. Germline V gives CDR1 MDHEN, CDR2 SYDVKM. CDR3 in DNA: TGTGCCAGCAGTCCCCCCGGACGGTCTCCTGGTGGCGAGCAGTACTTC. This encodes CASSPPGRSPGGEQYF. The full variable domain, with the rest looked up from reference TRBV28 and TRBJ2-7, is DVKVTQSSRYLVKRTGEKVFLECVQDMDHENMFWYRQDPGLGLRLIYFSYDVKMKEKGDIPEGYSVSREKKERFSLILESASTNQTSMYLCASSPPGRSPGGEQYFGPGTRLTVT.